This T cell receptor (beta chain) was identified during a study of persistence of HIV-infected CD4 T cells. As for the study in general: Blood samples, up to 180 mL, came from multiple time points, except a couple of leukapheresis donors sampled once.

Sequencing used immunoSEQ version 4 in survey mode. Measured with immunoSEQ multiplex PCR; TCRdb has only the in-frame clones, and not every one. This table has approximately 40,000 clones, more than 75% appearing once. V lost 6 bases and J 8 bases, leaving 19 bases between the germline ends. The CDR3 length is 14 residues. Looked up from germline, CDR1 is MNHEY and CDR2 is SMNVEV (reference sequence). This clone is a singleton in its sample. Its antigen is still unknown. Study-wide results and caveats: TCRbeta richness was lower in CMV- and Gag-responding cells than in anti-CD3/anti-CD28-responding cells. Antigen-responding cells were enriched for degenerate expanded CDR3beta sequences. TCR analyses could not target the rare provirus-carrying CMV-responding cells.

Cells were stimulated with overlapping HIV-1 Gag 15-mer peptides. CD40L-negative CD69-negative CD45RO-high memory CD4+ T cells were sorted as populations depleted of antigen-responding cells. V and J are TRBV27 and TRBJ1-2, with D possibly TRBD1 on 5 matching bases. Sequencing used CD4+ T cells sorted from PBMCs after 18-hour stimulation, obtained from a patient who received antiretroviral therapy. The sequence derives from an adult man with HIV who was CMV-seropositive. DNA of the CDR3: TGTGCCAGCAGCTCCTTCCGGGAGGGGTCCGGCTACACCTTC. This sequence encodes CASSSFREGSGYTF.